The 27 T cell receptor beta chains below all came from one sample that was sequenced in a study of blood T cell repertoires in COVID-19. Only in-frame clones appear in the TCRdb table, and some are missing; sequencing was by immunoSEQ multiplex PCR. The data contain over 100,000 clones, 80% of them seen just once; the ten biggest clones take up 16%. Sequencing was performed on peripheral blood. These receptors originate from a man aged 55 to 70 with active or convalescent COVID-19.

A few counts support this clone. V is TRBV14 and J is TRBJ1-5; D might be TRBD1 (6 bases). V lost 3 bases to trimming and J lost 5 bases, with 8 bases between them. Germline V gene sequence: CDR1 SGHDN, CDR2 FVKESK. The CDR3 spans 13 residues. In nucleotides, the CDR3 is TGTGCCAGCAGCCAGGACAGTTATCAGCCCCAGCATTTT. Translated, it gives CASSQDSYQPQHF.

The sample holds one count of this clone. The chain joins TRBV24-1 to TRBJ2-7; weak D call: TRBD1 (6 bases). Trimming shortened V by 4 bases and J by 2 bases, and 8 bases separated the two germline ends. The V gene's germline CDR1 is KGHDR and CDR2 SFDVKD. CDR3 length equals 13 residues. This chain's CDR3 is CATSDWDTYEQYF. In DNA, the CDR3 is TGTGCCACCAGTGACTGGGACACCTACGAGCAGTACTTC.

The CDR3 sequence: CASSLSSGSAEQYF. The CDR3 nucleotides read TGTGCCAGCAGTTTATCCAGCGGGTCTGCCGAGCAGTACTTC. The chain uses TRBV28 and TRBJ2-7; perhaps TRBD2 as D (6 bases). The V and J ends lost 1 base and 6 bases respectively, with 13 bases between them. CDR3 size: 14 residues. CDR1 is MDHEN and CDR2 is SYDVKM in the germline V gene.

The CDR3 bases are TGTGCCAGCAGCTTAGAAAGTAGCGGGGACACCGGGGAGCTGTTTTTT. Translated: CASSLESSGDTGELFF. V usage is TRBV11-3 and J usage is TRBJ2-2; 8 positions agree with TRBD2. Looked up from germline, CDR1 is SGHNT and CDR2 is YENEEA. This CDR3 has 16 residues. Trimming removed 0 bases from V and 3 bases from J; junction bases left unmatched: 3.

This chain uses TRBV9 with TRBJ2-2; D is possibly TRBD2 (5 bases). This CDR3 has 13 amino acids. V lost 0 bases and J lost 6, with 6 bases in between. CDR1 is SGDLS and CDR2 is YYNGEE in the germline V gene. CDR3 amino acids: CASSVDGAGELFF. The CDR3 DNA reads TGTGCCAGCAGCGTAGACGGGGCCGGGGAGCTGTTTTTT.

The V gene is TRBV9, the J gene TRBJ2-1; 8 positions agree with TRBD1. The CDR3 is made up of 18 amino acids. Germline lookup yields CDR1 SGDLS and CDR2 YYNGEE. With 2 bases clipped from V and 0 bases from J, the junction kept 10 bases outside the gene matches. The CDR3, as DNA: TGTGCCAGCAGCGTCGGACAGGGAAGGGACAGCTCCTACAATGAGCAGTTCTTC. Amino acids: CASSVGQGRDSSYNEQFF.

The genes are TRBV9 and TRBJ2-5; weak D call: TRBD2 (6 bases). V was clipped by 4 bases and J by 2 bases, with 15 bases between them. There are 15 residues in the CDR3. In germline, CDR1 is SGDLS, CDR2 YYNGEE. As DNA, the CDR3 is TGTGCCAGCAGCCTTCTGGGTGGGGGGCAAGAGACCCAGTACTTC. Translated: CASSLLGGGQETQYF. Full variable domain (outside the CDR3, taken from reference TRBV9 and TRBJ2-5): DSGVTQTPKHLITATGQRVTLRCSPRSGDLSVYWYQQSLDQGLQFLIQYYNGEERAKGNILERFSAQQFPDLHSELNLSSLELGDSALYFCASSLLGGGQETQYFGPGTRLLVL.

The rearrangement joins TRBV5-4 to TRBJ2-7, with 11 bases identical to TRBD2. The CDR3 has 15 amino acids. Germline V gives CDR1 SGHNT, CDR2 YYREEE (reference sequence). The J segment lost 0 bases and the V segment lost 5 bases, leaving 4 bases of the junction unmatched. As DNA, the CDR3 is TGTGCCAGCAGTTCCGGACTAGCGGGCTCCTACGAGCAGTACTTC. Amino acids: CASSSGLAGSYEQYF.

J is TRBJ1-1 and V is TRBV3-1 (or the pseudogene TRBV3-2), with 7 bases fitting TRBD1. V was clipped by 2 bases and J by 5 bases; unmatched bases: 8. Per germline, CDR1 LGHDT and CDR2 YNNKEL (reference sequence). The CDR3 sequence is 15 residues long. The DNA of the CDR3 is TGTGCCAGCAGCCAAACAGGGGTAAGAGGGACTGAAGCTTTCTTT. As protein: CASSQTGVRGTEAFF.

This clone occurred once. The CDR3 coding sequence is TGCGCCAGCAGCCAAGAATATAGTGGCCCTACAGCTGGATACAATGAGCAGTTCTTC. It codes for CASSQEYSGPTAGYNEQFF. The chain uses TRBV4-3 and TRBJ2-1; D remains ambiguous. The CDR3 covers 19 residues. The V end was cut by 0 bases, the J end by 4 bases, with 22 bases between. Germline CDR1 reads LGHNA; CDR2 reads YSLEER.

The V call is TRBV15, the J call TRBJ1-6, with 7 bases matching TRBD1. Germline CDR1 is LNHNV and CDR2 is YYDKDF (reference sequence). V lost 5 bases to trimming and J lost 7 bases; unmatched junction nucleotides: 5. CDR3 size: 14 residues. In nucleotides, the CDR3 is TGTGCCACCAGCCCGGGACAGACCAATTCACCCCTCCACTTT. The encoded protein is CATSPGQTNSPLHF.

This chain joins TRBV21-1 and TRBJ2-7; the table's D call TRBD2 went unverified against the DNA. TRBV21-1 is given as a pseudogene. This CDR3 is 17 amino acids long. The CDR3 sequence: CASSKRLAGGSTHEQYF. The CDR3 region has the DNA TGTGCCAGCAGCAAACGACTAGCGGGAGGAAGTACCCACGAGCAGTACTTC.

Written as DNA, the CDR3 is TGTGCCAGCAGCCTGGGGGGTGATCAGCCCCAGCATTTT. Translating gives CASSLGGDQPQHF. The V gene is TRBV7-8, the J gene TRBJ1-5, with a weak D call TRBD1 (5 bases). V lost 5 bases, J lost 5 bases, and 10 bases lay in between. Germline assignment: CDR1 SGHVS and CDR2 FQNEAQ. This CDR3 spans 13 amino acids.

For the CDR3, the DNA is TGTGCCAGCAGCTTCCGGTTAGGGAGCACCGGGGAGCTGTTTTTT. Its protein product is CASSFRLGSTGELFF. The chain recombines TRBV7-2 with TRBJ2-2, with TRBD2 as a possible D gene (5 bases). Germline lookup yields CDR1 SGHTA and CDR2 FQGNSA. The V gene lost 3 bases and the J gene lost 4 bases, with 12 bases spanning the gap. CDR3 size: 15 residues.

This chain connects TRBV7-2 to TRBJ2-3; D may be TRBD1 (6 bases). CDR1 is SGHTA and CDR2 is FQGNSA in the germline V gene. The CDR3 length is 14 residues. Trimming took 3 bases from V and 7 from J, leaving 14 bases between them. The DNA of the CDR3 is TGTGCCAGCAGCTTCAGAGAACAGGGTTATACGCAGTATTTT. This sequence encodes CASSFREQGYTQYF. Looking up the rest from reference TRBV7-2 and TRBJ2-3 gives the full variable domain: GAGVSQSPSNKVTEKGKDVELRCDPISGHTALYWYRQSLGQGLEFLIYFQGNSAPDKSGLPSDRFSAERTGGSVSTLTIQRTQQEDSAVYLCASSFREQGYTQYFGPGTRLTVL.

The rearrangement links TRBV18 to TRBJ1-1, with 8 bases fitting TRBD1. The CDR3 loop spans 13 amino acids. Germline CDR1 reads KGHSH; CDR2 reads LQKENI. With V trimmed by 6 bases and J by 6 bases, 6 bases remained unmatched. The CDR3 loop reads CASSLGQGSEAFF. The CDR3 nucleotides are TGTGCCAGCTCCCTCGGACAGGGCTCTGAAGCTTTCTTT.

The chain has TRBV14 and TRBJ2-1, with TRBD2 identical over 7 bases. Trimming at V came to 5 bases and at J to 4 bases, leaving 5 bases not matched to a gene. Germline-derived CDR1 and CDR2 are SGHDN and FVKESK. The length of the CDR3 is 14 residues. CDR3: CASSASGAYNEQFF. CDR3 nucleotide sequence: TGTGCCAGCAGCGCGAGCGGGGCGTACAATGAGCAGTTCTTC.

The chain uses TRBV7-9 and TRBJ2-3; 11 positions match TRBD2. Losses at the gene ends were 5 bases for V and 5 bases for J; bases not matched to a gene: 12. The CDR3 length is 17 residues. Germline-derived CDR1 and CDR2 are SEHNR and FQNEAQ (reference sequence). CDR3 sequence: CASSPRLAGPDLDTQYF. The CDR3 bases are TGTGCCAGCAGCCCGCGACTAGCGGGGCCGGACTTAGATACGCAGTATTTT.

CDR3 amino acids: CASSLVGAGSYEQYF. The CDR3 DNA follows: TGTGCCAGCAGCTTGGTGGGGGCTGGCTCCTACGAGCAGTACTTC. V usage is TRBV5-6 and J usage is TRBJ2-7; a weak D match, TRBD1 (6 bases). The CDR3 is 15 residues long. V shed 0 bases and J shed 0 bases, with 10 bases lying between them. In germline, CDR1 is SGHDT, CDR2 YYEEEE.

This clone has just a few counts. The chain has TRBV11-2 and TRBJ1-1, with D possibly TRBD1 on 5 matching bases. CDR1 is SGHAT and CDR2 is FQNNGV in the germline V gene. This CDR3 is 13 amino acids long. The V end lost 5 bases, the J end lost 10 bases, and 17 bases lay between the germline ends. CDR3 amino acids: CASSAQKGMRAFF. The DNA for the CDR3 is TGTGCCAGCAGCGCACAAAAGGGGATGAGAGCTTTCTTT.

J is TRBJ2-7 and V is TRBV19, with D possibly matching TRBD2 (5 bases). CDR1 is LNHDA and CDR2 is SQIVND in the germline V gene (reference sequence). CDR3 length: 15 amino acids. Between the trimmed V and J ends, which lost 3 bases and 2 bases, there was a span of 14 bases. The CDR3 DNA sequence: TGTGCCAGTAGTATTACGCTAGCTTCAGCCTACGAGCAGTACTTC. Its translation is CASSITLASAYEQYF. Complete variable domain (other parts from reference TRBV19 and TRBJ2-7): DGGITQSPKYLFRKEGQNVTLSCEQNLNHDAMYWYRQDPGQGLRLIYYSQIVNDFQKGDIAEGYSVSREKKESFPLTVTSAQKNPTAFYLCASSITLASAYEQYFGPGTRLTVT.

The rearrangement uses TRBV9 and TRBJ2-3; the D is unclear. Trimming shortened V by 0 bases and J by 1 base, and 12 bases separated the two germline ends. CDR1 and CDR2 (germline): SGDLS, YYNGEE. The CDR3 totals 16 residues. CDR3 amino acids: CASSVDASPRTDTQYF. The CDR3 DNA is TGTGCCAGCAGCGTAGACGCTAGTCCGCGCACAGATACGCAGTATTTT.

V is TRBV29-1 and J is TRBJ2-5; D remains ambiguous. CDR1 and CDR2 from the germline V gene are SQVTM and ANQGSEA. CDR3 length equals 12 residues. Trimming took off 4 bases at V and 4 bases at J, with 10 bases between the two ends. As DNA, the CDR3 is TGCAGCGTTGCTTACAGCCGAGAGACCCAGTACTTC. It encodes CSVAYSRETQYF.

The V gene is TRBV28, the J gene TRBJ2-1, with a tentative D call TRBD2 (5 bases). The CDR3 is 14 amino acids. V was shortened by 4 bases and J by 10 bases, with 17 bases between the two germline ends. In germline, CDR1 is MDHEN, CDR2 SYDVKM. Here the CDR3 DNA reads TGTGCCAGCAGTTCTAGACTTGGGCCGGGAGAGCAGTTCTTC. It specifies CASSSRLGPGEQFF.

The chain is built from TRBV4-2 and TRBJ1-5, with TRBD1 as a possible D gene (5 bases). This CDR3 spans 15 amino acids. Germline CDR1 and CDR2: LGHNA and YNFKEQ. The germline V and J ends were trimmed by 2 bases and 2 bases, with 10 bases remaining between them. CDR3 loop: CASSQYGGGNQPQHF. The CDR3 coding sequence is TGTGCCAGCAGCCAATATGGGGGGGGCAATCAGCCCCAGCATTTT.

The J gene is TRBJ1-5, the V gene TRBV4-1; unclear D gene. The CDR3 loop spans 17 amino acids. Germline CDR1 and CDR2: MGHRA and YSYEKL. Trimming removed 5 bases from V and 2 bases from J, with 19 bases in between. The CDR3 DNA is TGCGCCAGCAGCACCCACGTTCAGGCGAGTGGCAATCAGCCCCAGCATTTT. This translates into CASSTHVQASGNQPQHF.

This clone was found once. J is TRBJ2-1 and V is TRBV6-1; 7 positions match TRBD1. V lost 0 bases to trimming and J lost 1 base; unmatched junction nucleotides: 6. The CDR3 has 17 amino acids. CDR1 and CDR2 (germline): MNHNS, SASEGT. CDR3 sequence: CASSEAAGGESYNEQFF. CDR3 sequence (DNA): TGTGCCAGCAGTGAAGCGGCAGGGGGAGAGTCCTACAATGAGCAGTTCTTC.